This T cell receptor (beta chain) emerged from a study of T cell responses to AZD1222 COVID-19 vaccine. Study-level results: Spike-specific TCR breadth and depth grew following two AZD1222 doses. Reportedly, close to half of spike-specific TCRs are directed against unmutated variant regions. Researchers took repertoire samples only after the peak T cell response had come. The number of AZD1222 recipients seropositive at baseline was only five to seven.

This clone was counted a single time. Its cognate antigen is unknown. Trimming at V came to 10 bases and at J to 0 bases, leaving 6 bases not matched to a gene. Germline CDR1 is MDHEN and CDR2 is SYDVKM. There are 14 residues in the CDR3. The protocol was immunoSEQ multiplex PCR, while the TCRdb copy is restricted to in-frame clones and leaves out a portion. In the table there are 250,000 to 300,000 clones, about 94% of which are singletons. The chain has TRBV28 and TRBJ1-1; TRBD1 matches 9 bases. The sequence was collected from an adult who received the AZD1222 COVID-19 vaccine. Sequencing used peripheral blood, obtained 28 days after the second AZD1222 dose. The CDR3 DNA sequence: TGTGCCACCCGGACAGGGGCCCTGAACACTGAAGCTTTCTTT. Protein sequence: CATRTGALNTEAFF.